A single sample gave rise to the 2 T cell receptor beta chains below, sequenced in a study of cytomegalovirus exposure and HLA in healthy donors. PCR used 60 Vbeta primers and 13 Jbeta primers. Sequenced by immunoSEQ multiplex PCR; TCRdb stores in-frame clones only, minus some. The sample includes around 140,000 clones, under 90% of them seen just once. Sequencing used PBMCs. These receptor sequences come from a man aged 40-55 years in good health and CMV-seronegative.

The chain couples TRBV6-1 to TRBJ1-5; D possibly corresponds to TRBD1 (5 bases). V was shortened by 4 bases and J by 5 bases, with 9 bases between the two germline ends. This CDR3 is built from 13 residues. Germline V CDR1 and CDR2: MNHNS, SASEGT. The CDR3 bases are TGTGCCAGCAGTGTGTCAGGGTATCAGCCCCAGCATTTT. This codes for CASSVSGYQPQHF.

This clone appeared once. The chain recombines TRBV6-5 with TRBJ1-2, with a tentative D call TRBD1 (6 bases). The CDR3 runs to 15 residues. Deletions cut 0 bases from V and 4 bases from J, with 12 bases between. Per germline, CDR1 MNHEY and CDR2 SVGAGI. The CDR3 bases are TGTGCCAGCAGTTACTCTACAGGGACTAGCTATGGCTACACCTTC. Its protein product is CASSYSTGTSYGYTF.